This T cell receptor beta chain is drawn from a study of cytomegalovirus exposure and HLA in healthy donors. PCR involved 60 Vbeta and 13 Jbeta primers. The table came from immunoSEQ multiplex PCR; TCRdb's copy has only in-frame clones and leaves some out. The table includes some 120,000 clones, roughly two thirds detected once. The J segment lost 4 bases and the V segment lost 7 bases, leaving 6 bases of the junction unmatched. The CDR3 has 13 residues. The germline V gene encodes CDR1 LNHDA and CDR2 SQIVND (reference sequence). Material for sequencing was PBMCs. This chain joins TRBV19 and TRBJ1-1; the match to TRBD1 covers 7 bases. The TCR originated in a man aged 30 to 45 in good health and CMV-seropositive. In nucleotides, the CDR3 is TGTGCCAGTAACCGACAGGGATCCACTGAAGCTTTCTTT. Protein product: CASNRQGSTEAFF.